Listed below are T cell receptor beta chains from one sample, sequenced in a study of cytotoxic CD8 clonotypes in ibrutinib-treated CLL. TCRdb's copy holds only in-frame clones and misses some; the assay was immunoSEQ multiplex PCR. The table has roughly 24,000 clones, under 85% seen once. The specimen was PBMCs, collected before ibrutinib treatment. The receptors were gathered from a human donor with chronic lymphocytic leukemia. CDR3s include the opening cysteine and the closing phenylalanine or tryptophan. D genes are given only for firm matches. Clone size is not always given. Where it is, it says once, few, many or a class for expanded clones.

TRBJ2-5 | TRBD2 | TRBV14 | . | TGTGCCAGCAGCCAGACAGTTGGACTAGGCGGGACCCAGTACTTC | CASSQTVGLGGTQYF
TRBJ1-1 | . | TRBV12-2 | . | TGTGCAAGCGTTGGAATCAGGGTGAACACTGAAGCTTTCTTT | CASVGIRVNTEAFF
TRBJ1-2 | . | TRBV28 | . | TGTGCCAGCACCTGGGACAATAACTATGGCTACACCTTC | CASTWDNNYGYTF
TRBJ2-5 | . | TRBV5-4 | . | TGTGCCAGCAGCTTGGAGCCCTCAGAGACCCAGTACTTC | CASSLEPSETQYF
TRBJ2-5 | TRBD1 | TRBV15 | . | TGTGCCACCAGCAGAGATCATCAGGGGGCCGAGACCCAGTACTTC | CATSRDHQGAETQYF
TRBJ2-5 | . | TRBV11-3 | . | TGTGCCAGCAGTCGGGGGGAGACCCAGTACTTC | CASSRGETQYF
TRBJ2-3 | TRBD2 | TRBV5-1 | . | TGCGCCAGCAGCTCGTTTAGCGGGAGGGCCTCAGATACGCAGTATTTT | CASSSFSGRASDTQYF
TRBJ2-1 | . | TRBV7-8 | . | TGTGCCAGCAGCCCTCCGGCCTCCTACAATGAGCAGTTCTTC | CASSPPASYNEQFF
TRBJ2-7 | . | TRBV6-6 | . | TGTGCCAGCAGTTTAGGGGGGTCCGAGCAGTACTTC | CASSLGGSEQYF
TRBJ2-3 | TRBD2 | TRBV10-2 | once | TGCGCCAGCAGTGAGCCGGCTAGCGGGGGGGCGGATACGCAGTATTTT | CASSEPASGGADTQYF
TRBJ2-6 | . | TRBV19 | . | TGTGCCAGTAGTAGTAGACAGGGCGGGGGTCTTTCTGGGGCCAACGTCCTGACTTTC | CASSSRQGGGLSGANVLTF
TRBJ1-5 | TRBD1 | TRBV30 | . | TGTGCCTGGAGTACTGGGACAGGGGGCGGTCAGCCCCAGCATTTT | CAWSTGTGGGQPQHF
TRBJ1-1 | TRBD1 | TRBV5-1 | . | TGCGCCAGCAGCCCAAGGACAGGGGAAATTACTGAAGCTTTCTTT | CASSPRTGEITEAFF
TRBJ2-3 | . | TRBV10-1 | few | TGCGCCAGCAGACCGGGACTGAGCACAGATACGCAGTATTTT | CASRPGLSTDTQYF
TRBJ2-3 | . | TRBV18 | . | TGTGCCAGCTCCGACCGAGGGGTTGGCACAGATACGCAGTATTTT | CASSDRGVGTDTQYF
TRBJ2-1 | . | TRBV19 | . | TGTGCCAGTAGTATAGATAACCAGCTCAGCAATGAGCAGTTCTTC | CASSIDNQLSNEQFF
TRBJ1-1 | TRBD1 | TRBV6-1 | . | TGTGCCAGCAGAGGGGACAGGGGGGCTGAAGCTTTCTTT | CASRGDRGAEAFF
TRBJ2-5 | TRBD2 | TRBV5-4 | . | TGTGCCAGCAGCAGCGGGACTAGAAGGGAGACCCAGTACTTC | CASSSGTRRETQYF
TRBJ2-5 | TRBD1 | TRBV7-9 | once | TGTGCCAGCAGCCGAACAGGGGAAGAGACCCAGTACTTC | CASSRTGEETQYF
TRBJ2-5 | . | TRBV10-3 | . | TGTGCCATCCAGTCGGGCCAGGGGAAAGAGACCCAGTACTTC | CAIQSGQGKETQYF
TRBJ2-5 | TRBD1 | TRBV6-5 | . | TGTGCCAGCAGACCACGGACAGGGGGCCAAGAGACCCAGTACTTC | CASRPRTGGQETQYF
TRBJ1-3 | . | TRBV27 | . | TGTGCCAGCAGCCCCTCAGGGCCTGGAAACACCATATATTTT | CASSPSGPGNTIYF
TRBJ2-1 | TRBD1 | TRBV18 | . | TGTGCCAGCTCACCGGGACAGGGTTCCTACAATGAGCAGTTCTTC | CASSPGQGSYNEQFF
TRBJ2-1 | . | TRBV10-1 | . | TGCGCCAGCAGTGAGAGGAACGCTCGAAATGAGCAGTTCTTC | CASSERNARNEQFF
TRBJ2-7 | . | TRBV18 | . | TGTGCCAGCTCACCAAACAGGGCCGACCCTTACGAGCAGTACTTC | CASSPNRADPYEQYF
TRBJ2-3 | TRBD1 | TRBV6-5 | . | TGTGCCACACGGGACAGGACAGATACGCAGTATTTT | CATRDRTDTQYF
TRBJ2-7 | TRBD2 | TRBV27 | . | TGTGCCAGCAGTTTATATCGGACTAGCGGGAGTGCCCACGAGCAGTACTTC | CASSLYRTSGSAHEQYF
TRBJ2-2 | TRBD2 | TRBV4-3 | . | TGCGCCAGCAGCCAAGTTACGGGAGGTCTCCAGGGGGAGCTGTTTTTT | CASSQVTGGLQGELFF
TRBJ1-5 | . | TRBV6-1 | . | TGTGCCAGCAGTGAAATCCTTGGGAGCAATCAGCCCCAGCATTTT | CASSEILGSNQPQHF
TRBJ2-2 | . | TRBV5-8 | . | TGTGCCAGCAGCTTATGGCGACGGAGCATGAACACCGGGGAGCTGTTTTTT | CASSLWRRSMNTGELFF
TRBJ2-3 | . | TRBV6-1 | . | TGTGCCAGCAGTGACCGGGACGGTTTATCAGATACGCAGTATTTT | CASSDRDGLSDTQYF
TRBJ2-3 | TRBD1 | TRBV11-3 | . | TGTGCCAGCAGCGGAGGGACAGGGTTCGCAGATACGCAGTATTTT | CASSGGTGFADTQYF
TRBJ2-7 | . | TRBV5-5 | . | TGTGCCAGCAGCCGACAGGGCGGGGACTACGAGCAGTACTTC | CASSRQGGDYEQYF
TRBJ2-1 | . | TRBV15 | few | TGTGCCACCAGCAGAGGATTACTTCACAGCTCCTACAATGAGCAGTTCTTC | CATSRGLLHSSYNEQFF
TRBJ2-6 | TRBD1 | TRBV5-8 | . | TGTGCCAGCAGCTTGGGGGGACAGGTGACCGGGGCCAACGTCCTGACTTTC | CASSLGGQVTGANVLTF
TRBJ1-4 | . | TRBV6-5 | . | TGTGCCAGCAGTTACGGATTTGTACGGACTAATGAAAAACTGTTTTTT | CASSYGFVRTNEKLFF
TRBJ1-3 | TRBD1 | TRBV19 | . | TGTGCCAGTAGTATTCTGGGGACAGGGGCTGGGAGTGGAAACACCATATATTTT | CASSILGTGAGSGNTIYF
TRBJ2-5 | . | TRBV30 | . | TGTGCCTGGAGTGTGGAGACCCAGTACTTC | CAWSVETQYF
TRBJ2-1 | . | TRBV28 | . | TGTGCCAGCAGTTTCGCAGGGGAGAGAAATGAGCAGTTCTTC | CASSFAGERNEQFF
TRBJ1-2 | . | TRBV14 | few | TGTGCCAGCAGCCTCGACATGAACTATGGCTACACCTTC | CASSLDMNYGYTF
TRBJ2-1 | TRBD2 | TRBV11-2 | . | TGTGCCAGCAGCCGGACTAGCGGGAGTCTGTCCTACAATGAGCAGTTCTTC | CASSRTSGSLSYNEQFF
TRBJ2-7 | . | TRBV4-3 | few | TGCGCCAGCAGCCAAGCCGGGGATTTATCCTACGAGCAGTACTTC | CASSQAGDLSYEQYF
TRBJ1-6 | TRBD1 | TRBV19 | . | TGTGCCAGCGGACAGGTTATCAATAATTCACCCCTCCACTTT | CASGQVINNSPLHF
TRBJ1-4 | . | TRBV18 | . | TGTGCCAGCTCAGATAACACCCCTGCAACTAATGAAAAACTGTTTTTT | CASSDNTPATNEKLFF
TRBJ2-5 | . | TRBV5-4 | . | TGTGCCAGCAGCTCGGCCACTAGAGCTGAAGAGACCCAGTACTTC | CASSSATRAEETQYF
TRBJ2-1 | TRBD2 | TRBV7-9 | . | TGTGCCAGCAGCTCCGGGACTAGCGTATACAATGAGCAGTTCTTC | CASSSGTSVYNEQFF
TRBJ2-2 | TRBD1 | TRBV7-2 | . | TGTGCCAGCAGCAGCAGACAGGGACAAAACACCGGGGAGCTGTTTTTT | CASSSRQGQNTGELFF
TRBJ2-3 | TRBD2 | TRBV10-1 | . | TGCGCCAGCAGTCAAGCCGGGACTAGCGGGAGAACAGATACGCAGTATTTT | CASSQAGTSGRTDTQYF
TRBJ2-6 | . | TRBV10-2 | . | TGCGCCAGCAGTGGGCAAAGCTCTGGGGCCAACGTCCTGACTTTC | CASSGQSSGANVLTF
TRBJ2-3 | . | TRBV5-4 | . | TGTGCCAGCAGCCGGACAGATACGCAGTATTTT | CASSRTDTQYF
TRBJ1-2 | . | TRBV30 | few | TGTGCCTGGAGTGATTCCGCCGGCTACACCTTC | CAWSDSAGYTF
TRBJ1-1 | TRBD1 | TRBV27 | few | TGTGCCAGCAACCGACAGGGACCTAACACTGAAGCTTTCTTT | CASNRQGPNTEAFF